A selection of T cell receptor beta chains follows, all from one sample in a study of T cell responses to AZD1222 COVID-19 vaccine. The method was immunoSEQ multiplex PCR; TCRdb's version includes in-frame clones alone and lacks a portion of them. The table records about 97,000 clones, more than 70% of them present only once. The starting material was peripheral blood, obtained on day 0 of AZD1222 vaccination. The receptors were sampled from an adult in good health. CDR3s include the opening cysteine and the closing phenylalanine or tryptophan. D genes are given only for firm matches. Clone size is not always given. Where it is, it says once, few, many or a class for expanded clones.

D	size	V	J	CDR3	DNA
-	-	TRBV2	TRBJ1-5	CASRSGRANQPQHF	TGTGCCAGCAGGAGCGGCAGAGCAAATCAGCCCCAGCATTTT
-	-	TRBV19	TRBJ1-1	CASSTQAMNTEAFF	TGTGCCAGTAGTACTCAGGCCATGAACACTGAAGCTTTCTTT
-	-	TRBV5-6	TRBJ1-2	CASSFGPVNYGYTF	TGTGCCAGCAGCTTTGGACCGGTAAACTATGGCTACACCTTC
TRBD1	-	TRBV10-3	TRBJ1-1	CAISETGEKGSTEAFF	TGTGCCATCAGTGAGACAGGGGAAAAGGGGTCCACTGAAGCTTTCTTT
-	-	TRBV19	TRBJ1-3	CASTPGHSGNTIYF	TGTGCCAGTACCCCAGGCCACTCTGGAAACACCATATATTTT
-	-	TRBV6-5	TRBJ1-3	CASSSGDGTNGNTIYF	TGTGCCAGCAGTTCTGGGGACGGTACGAATGGAAACACCATATATTTT
TRBD1	once	TRBV19	TRBJ2-7	CASSIDRGSYEQYF	TGTGCCAGTAGTATCGACAGGGGGTCCTACGAGCAGTACTTC
-	-	TRBV4-1	TRBJ1-4	CASSQPPRGVLVKLFF	TGCGCCAGCAGCCAACCCCCAAGGGGGGTATTGGTAAAACTGTTTTTT
-	-	TRBV6-5	TRBJ1-3	CASRGTTGNTIYF	TGTGCCAGCAGAGGGACAACAGGAAACACCATATATTTT
TRBD2	once	TRBV5-4	TRBJ2-2	CASSPAGLAGGTGELFF	TGTGCCAGCAGCCCAGCCGGACTAGCGGGGGGAACCGGGGAGCTGTTTTTT
-	once	TRBV2	TRBJ2-1	CASSEIEQFF	TGTGCCAGCAGTGAGATTGAGCAGTTCTTC
-	-	TRBV29-1	TRBJ1-3	CSVYNRAGNTIYF	TGCAGCGTTTATAACAGGGCTGGAAACACCATATATTTT
-	-	TRBV5-6	TRBJ1-1	CASSLRQVSGGNTEAFF	TGTGCCAGCAGCTTAAGACAGGTGTCGGGGGGAAACACTGAAGCTTTCTTT
TRBD1	-	TRBV6-5	TRBJ1-2	CASSPRQGPHGYTF	TGTGCCAGCAGTCCGCGACAGGGCCCTCATGGCTACACCTTC
TRBD1	-	TRBV6-5	TRBJ1-5	CASRGRQGNNQPQHF	TGTGCCAGCAGAGGACGACAGGGTAACAATCAGCCCCAGCATTTT
TRBD2	-	TRBV4-3	TRBJ2-3	CASSQDLTSGGAFTDTQYF	TGCGCCAGCAGCCAAGATCTTACTAGCGGGGGGGCCTTTACAGATACGCAGTATTTT
-	-	TRBV30	TRBJ2-2	CAWSQVGTGELFF	TGTGCCTGGAGTCAAGTGGGGACCGGGGAGCTGTTTTTT
-	-	TRBV4-1	TRBJ1-1	CASSQVSADPYTEAFF	TGCGCCAGCAGCCAAGTGAGTGCTGATCCGTACACTGAAGCTTTCTTT
-	-	TRBV28	TRBJ1-4	CASTFQQGWDYGEKLFF	TGTGCCAGCACCTTCCAACAGGGTTGGGACTATGGTGAAAAACTGTTTTTT
-	once	TRBV6-5	TRBJ2-2	CASSYSPDLITGELFF	TGTGCCAGCAGTTACTCCCCCGACCTCATCACCGGGGAGCTGTTTTTT
-	once	TRBV11-2	TRBJ2-4	CASSSIFRGLGIQYF	TGTGCCAGCAGCTCCATTTTCAGAGGGCTCGGCATTCAGTACTTC
TRBD1	-	TRBV7-2	TRBJ1-2	CASSPSRDRSGGYTF	TGTGCCAGCAGCCCGTCCCGGGACAGATCGGGGGGCTACACCTTC
TRBD2	-	TRBV6-2/TRBV6-3	TRBJ2-5	CASSYAQPGGFQETQYF	TGTGCCAGCAGTTACGCCCAACCCGGGGGGTTTCAAGAGACCCAGTACTTC
TRBD1	-	TRBV6-2/TRBV6-3	TRBJ1-2	CASSRQGRNYGYTF	TGTGCCAGCAGCCGACAGGGGAGGAACTATGGCTACACCTTC
-	-	TRBV18	TRBJ1-5	CASSPGQLGNQPQHF	TGTGCCAGCTCACCAGGGCAGTTGGGAAATCAGCCCCAGCATTTT
-	-	TRBV7-9	TRBJ1-4	CASSWKRTVINEKLFF	TGTGCCAGCAGCTGGAAGCGGACGGTGATTAATGAAAAACTGTTTTTT
-	once	TRBV7-2	TRBJ2-7	CASSSNTLQGGEQYF	TGTGCCAGCAGCTCGAACACCCTACAGGGGGGGGAGCAGTACTTC
TRBD2	-	TRBV30	TRBJ2-7	CAWSAPGLRSYEQYF	TGTGCCTGGAGTGCACCGGGACTACGCTCCTACGAGCAGTACTTC
-	-	TRBV3-1/TRBV3-2	TRBJ1-2	CASSHFFLAGNYGYTF	TGTGCCAGCAGCCACTTTTTCCTAGCTGGTAACTATGGCTACACCTTC
-	-	TRBV6-4	TRBJ2-2	CASSPTSSAAGELFF	TGTGCCAGCAGCCCGACTAGTTCGGCAGCCGGGGAGCTGTTTTTT
-	once	TRBV20-1	TRBJ1-2	CSASGQLYYGYTF	TGCAGTGCTAGTGGGCAGCTTTACTATGGCTACACCTTC
-	-	TRBV5-4	TRBJ2-5	CASSSAILETQYF	TGTGCCAGCAGCTCGGCCATCTTGGAGACCCAGTACTTC
-	-	TRBV6-5	TRBJ2-3	CAISPSTDTQYF	TGTGCCATCTCACCGTCCACAGATACGCAGTATTTT
-	-	TRBV30	TRBJ1-2	CAWTMTGGYYGYTF	TGTGCCTGGACCATGACGGGCGGCTACTATGGCTACACCTTC
TRBD1	-	TRBV2	TRBJ1-2	CASSATGKDGYTF	TGTGCCAGCAGCGCGACAGGGAAGGATGGCTACACCTTC
TRBD1	-	TRBV9	TRBJ1-6	CASSEGGQSSPLHF	TGTGCCAGCAGCGAGGGGGGACAGAGCTCACCCCTCCACTTT
-	-	TRBV11-3	TRBJ1-6	CASSLAVSYNSPLHF	TGTGCCAGCAGCTTAGCGGTCTCCTATAATTCACCCCTCCACTTT
-	-	TRBV10-2	TRBJ2-6	CASSVEDYSGANVLTF	TGCGCCAGCAGTGTGGAAGATTACTCTGGGGCCAACGTCCTGACTTTC
TRBD1	-	TRBV5-5	TRBJ1-6	CASSSQGAGGLNSPLHF	TGTGCCAGCAGTTCACAGGGGGCCGGAGGTTTGAATTCACCCCTCCACTTT
TRBD1	-	TRBV25-1	TRBJ2-1	CASIAGTGVWSSYNEQFF	TGTGCCAGCATCGCCGGGACAGGGGTTTGGAGCTCCTACAATGAGCAGTTCTTC
-	-	TRBV10-3	TRBJ1-5	CAISESSYSNQPQHF	TGTGCCATCAGTGAGTCCAGCTATAGCAATCAGCCCCAGCATTTT
-	-	TRBV28	TRBJ2-7	CASSPPGLGAGEQYF	TGTGCCAGCAGCCCCCCGGGACTTGGGGCAGGCGAGCAGTACTTC
-	-	TRBV6-1	TRBJ2-2	CASSEQGTGELFF	TGTGCCAGCAGTGAACAGGGCACCGGGGAGCTGTTTTTT
-	-	TRBV7-7	TRBJ2-5	CASSLDRVTQETQYF	TGTGCTAGCAGCTTAGACCGGGTAACCCAAGAGACCCAGTACTTC
-	-	TRBV6-5	TRBJ1-2	CASKSEGDYGYTF	TGTGCCAGCAAGTCTGAAGGGGACTATGGCTACACCTTC
-	-	TRBV5-4	TRBJ1-2	CASSLAGIYGYTF	TGTGCCAGCAGCTTGGCAGGGATCTATGGCTACACCTTC
-	-	TRBV10-3	TRBJ1-2	CAISLDGPNYGYTF	TGTGCCATCAGCCTTGACGGTCCTAACTATGGCTACACCTTC
TRBD2	once	TRBV2	TRBJ2-3	CASKLLAGPQGTQYF	TGTGCCAGCAAGCTACTAGCGGGGCCTCAGGGTACGCAGTATTTT
-	-	TRBV7-9	TRBJ1-4	CASSLWGSAATNEKLFF	TGTGCCAGCAGCTTATGGGGATCTGCCGCAACTAATGAAAAACTGTTTTTT
-	-	TRBV21-1	TRBJ1-2	CASSRGNDRECGYTF	TGTGCCAGCAGCAGGGGGAATGACAGGGAATGTGGCTACACCTTC